The present T cell receptor (beta chain) was sequenced within a study of blood T cells in healthy people across ages. Caucasian individuals from Russia who were healthy and aged 6 to 90 acted as donors. This clonotype was observed many times. V was clipped by 6 bases and J by 3 bases; unmatched bases: 6. CDR1 is SQVTM and CDR2 is ANQGSEA in the germline V gene. This CDR3 has 14 amino acids. A second PCR, run for roughly 7 to 11 cycles, used a sample-barcoded 5' primer plus a J-beta primer mix. The authors tagged each cDNA molecule using a template-switch adaptor with 12 random nucleotides. No fewer than 3 million CDR3-containing paired-end reads came from each sample. TCRdb processed the 5' RACE reads anew with MiXCR; each CDR3 protein has one entry. The table has 1.4 million or so distinct CDR3 sequences, less than 45% seen once.

The genes are TRBV29-1 and TRBJ1-2; 11 bases match TRBD1. The clonotype comes from a woman younger than 30 in good health. The sequencing input was blood. In DNA, the CDR3 is TGCAGCGTGGGTCGGACAGGGGGCTACTATGGCTACACCTTC. Protein product: CSVGRTGGYYGYTF.